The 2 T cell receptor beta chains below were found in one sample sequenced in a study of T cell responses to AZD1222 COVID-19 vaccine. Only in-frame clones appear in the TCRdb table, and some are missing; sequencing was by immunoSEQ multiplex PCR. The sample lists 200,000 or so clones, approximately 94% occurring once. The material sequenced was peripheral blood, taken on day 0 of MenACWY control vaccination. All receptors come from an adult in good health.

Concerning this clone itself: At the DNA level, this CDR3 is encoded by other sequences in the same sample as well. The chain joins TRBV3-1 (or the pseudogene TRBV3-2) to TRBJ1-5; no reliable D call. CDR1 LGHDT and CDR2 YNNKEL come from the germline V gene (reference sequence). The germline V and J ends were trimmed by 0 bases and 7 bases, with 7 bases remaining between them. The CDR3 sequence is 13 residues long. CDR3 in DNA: TGTGCCAGCAGCCAAGATCGAGGGCAGCCCCAGCATTTT. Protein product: CASSQDRGQPQHF.

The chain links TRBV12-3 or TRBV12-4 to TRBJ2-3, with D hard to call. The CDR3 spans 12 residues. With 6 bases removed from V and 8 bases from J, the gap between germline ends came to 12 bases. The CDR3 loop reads CASSQSPGTQYF. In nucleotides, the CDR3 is TGTGCCAGCAGCCAAAGCCCGGGTACGCAGTATTTT.